A selection of T cell receptor beta chains follows, all from one sample in a study of human T cells and chemical hapten exposure. TCRdb recomputed calls from the RACE reads with MiXCR, one row per CDR3 protein. In the table there are under 95,000 distinct CDR3 sequences, 8.5% of which are singletons. The sequenced sample was whole blood, obtained in connection with sensitization to the hapten diphenylcyclopropenone (DPC). Receptors were obtained from a man in his forties with alopecia areata. Some clones in this sample may be carry-over from other donors' samples. Both conserved end residues are trimmed from each CDR3.

j_call v_call cdr3_aa
TRBJ1-2 TRBV20-1 SARTAQDYGYT
TRBJ1-1 TRBV30 AWSVGRTGVNTEAF
TRBJ2-3 TRBV5-6 ASSLSFPDTQY
TRBJ1-3 TRBV6-6 ASSPSNTIY
TRBJ1-5 TRBV18 ASSPAEQGASNQPQH
TRBJ2-5 TRBV7-2 ASRRAQLQETQY
TRBJ2-1 TRBV20-1 SARDLSSSNEQF
TRBJ1-5 TRBV7-8 ASSLAAGRVNQPQH
TRBJ2-7 TRBV6-5 ASTQGYEQY
TRBJ2-1 TRBV25-1 ASTPQASTYNEQF
TRBJ2-3 TRBV7-2 ASSSPSGTDTQY
TRBJ2-3 TRBV7-3 ASSPKMGEETQY
TRBJ2-5 TRBV19 ASSMTAETQY
TRBJ1-3 TRBV9 ASSARPGPSSGNTIY
TRBJ2-1 TRBV5-5 ASSFFLAGDNEQF
TRBJ2-6 TRBV7-7 ASSQFTGAGANVLT
TRBJ2-2 TRBV15 ATSRDRSPAGELF
TRBJ2-1 TRBV20-1 SARDRIGSSYNEQF
TRBJ1-5 TRBV29-1 SVIQGNNQPQH
TRBJ2-5 TRBV6-1 ASSELVAGGSQETQY
TRBJ2-4 TRBV5-5 ASSWDSDIQY
TRBJ1-5 TRBV12-3/TRBV12-4 ASSSPGQGASQPQH
TRBJ2-5 TRBV9 ASSVGTAKGETQY
TRBJ2-5 TRBV5-1 ASSLSVAGETQY
TRBJ2-7 TRBV20-1 SARGGRLYEQY
TRBJ2-7 TRBV7-2 ASSFPVPGLAGLPEQY
TRBJ1-4 TRBV6-2/TRBV6-3 ASSLDRARTNEKLF
TRBJ1-3 TRBV6-6 ASSPQVGNTIY
TRBJ1-1 TRBV20-1 SARENLQGAHTEAF
TRBJ2-5 TRBV12-3/TRBV12-4 ASSFNPAMETQY
TRBJ1-2 TRBV7-9 ASSSMDHYGYT
TRBJ2-1 TRBV5-1 ASSLVPGRPAHEQF
TRBJ2-7 TRBV28 ASSLIDGPIYEQY
TRBJ2-1 TRBV7-9 ASSFGEANSEQF
TRBJ1-2 TRBV19 ASSTQGYGYT
TRBJ2-3 TRBV7-2 ASSLLPVPLAAVDTQY
TRBJ1-1 TRBV6-6 ASSPPGGMTGSEAF
TRBJ1-1 TRBV30 AWSVPGGWETEAF
TRBJ2-5 TRBV6-2/TRBV6-3 ASSRTGTSGKETQY
TRBJ2-4 TRBV20-1 SARFSAGGAKNIQY
TRBJ2-2 TRBV28 ASSYLIGVSTGELF
TRBJ2-1 TRBV28 ASKAGGLAGYNEQF
TRBJ2-5 TRBV9 ASSVEGRGRETQY
TRBJ2-1 TRBV2 ASSLQGARNEQF
TRBJ2-2 TRBV29-1 SVEARVRSGTPGELF
TRBJ1-3 TRBV14 ASSSTGIGNTIY
TRBJ2-3 TRBV6-5 ASSKNRGRDTQY
TRBJ2-1 TRBV3-1 ASSQGGGLNEQF
TRBJ1-5 TRBV29-1 SVGQNQPQH
TRBJ2-1 TRBV28 AIPGVSSNEQF